Presented here are 19 T cell receptor beta chains from one specimen sequenced in a study of CD8 T cells in Susac syndrome. Random hexamers were used to reverse transcribe roughly 0.5 to 1 ug of RNA. TCRdb re-analysed the immunoSEQ multiplex PCR reads in MiXCR, keeping a single row per CDR3 protein. In the table there are 210,000 or so distinct CDR3 sequences, approximately 94% of which are singletons. Sequences were obtained from CD4+ T cells from PBMCs. The receptors were gathered from a human donor with Susac syndrome.

Worth noting for this clonotype: Compared with germline, one end of the junction differs, possibly owing to a read error. In nucleotides, the CDR3 is TGCGTTTGTGGGGGGCTCAATGAGCAGTTCTTC. This gives the protein CVCGGLNEQFF. This chain links TRBV6-1 with TRBJ2-1; D might be TRBD1 or TRBD2, each matching 6 bases. CDR1 and CDR2 from the germline V gene are MNHNS and SASEGT. The CDR3 covers 11 residues.

This clonotype was seen once. This sequence joins TRBV20-1 and TRBJ1-1; 8 bases match TRBD1. This CDR3 has 14 residues. The trim removed 4 bases at V and 1 base at J, leaving 5 bases unmatched. The germline V gene has CDR1 DFQATT and CDR2 SNEGSKA (reference sequence). The CDR3 DNA sequence: TGCAGTGCTACCCGGACAGGGACGAACACTGAAGCTTTCTTT. This translates into CSATRTGTNTEAFF.

This chain connects TRBV12-3 or TRBV12-4 to TRBJ1-2; weak D call: TRBD1 (5 bases). V dropped 8 bases and J dropped 7 bases, with 14 bases sitting between them. This CDR3 spans 12 amino acids. The CDR3 DNA reads as TGTGCCAGCGGTTGGGGGGGAGGTGGCTACACCTTC. Protein: CASGWGGGGYTF.

The chain joins TRBV11-2 to TRBJ2-1, with 8 bases aligning to TRBD2. CDR3 length: 18 amino acids. Trimming cost V 1 base and J 0 bases; bases outside gene matches: 8. CDR1 SGHAT and CDR2 FQNNGV come from the germline V gene. Here the CDR3 DNA reads TGTGCCAGCAGCTTAGCCCCGCGGGGGGAAAGCTCCTACAATGAGCAGTTCTTC. This sequence encodes CASSLAPRGESSYNEQFF.

This sequence joins TRBV10-3 and TRBJ1-2, with a possible D match to TRBD1 (5 bases). V lost 3 bases, J lost 8 bases, and 25 bases lay in between. Germline CDR1 ENHRY, CDR2 SYGVKD. The CDR3 loop spans 17 amino acids. The CDR3 here is CAISDFGDPTEIEGYTF. CDR3 nucleotides: TGTGCCATCAGTGATTTTGGAGACCCGACAGAAATCGAAGGCTACACCTTC.

The chain employs TRBV6-1 and TRBJ1-1; no reliable D call. Trimming stripped 5 bases from V and 4 bases from J, with 11 bases between. CDR3 length: 13 amino acids. Germline values: CDR1 MNHNS, CDR2 SASEGT. This CDR3 reads CASSQILGTEAFF. DNA for the CDR3: TGTGCCAGCAGTCAAATTCTAGGCACTGAAGCTTTCTTT.

CDR3 amino acids: CASSIGTTVFMNTEAFF. The CDR3, as DNA: TGTGCCAGTAGTATAGGTACCACAGTGTTCATGAACACTGAAGCTTTCTTT. V usage is TRBV19 and J usage is TRBJ1-1; D gene unclear. This CDR3 has 17 amino acids. The ends were cut back, 1 base at V and 0 bases at J, with 15 bases in the middle. The germline CDR1 and CDR2 sequences are LNHDA and SQIVND (reference sequence).

The V call is TRBV30, the J call TRBJ1-3; D gene uncertain. The V gene's germline CDR1 is GTSNPN and CDR2 SVGIG (reference sequence). V dropped 1 base and J dropped 5 bases, with 0 bases sitting between them. This CDR3 region has 10 residues. The CDR3 sequence: CAWSGNTIYF. As DNA, the CDR3 is TGTGCCTGGAGTGGAAACACCATATATTTT.

The chain recombines TRBV20-1 with TRBJ2-5; 10 nucleotides align to TRBD2. Germline CDR1 is DFQATT and CDR2 is SNEGSKA (reference sequence). V was pared by 3 bases and J by 1 base, with 5 bases of the junction left unmatched. CDR3 size: 15 residues. The CDR3 DNA follows: TGCAGTGCTAGTGCTCTAGCGGGGGTCCAAGAGACCCAGTACTTC. This encodes CSASALAGVQETQYF.

The chain couples TRBV12-3 or TRBV12-4 to TRBJ2-2; D not certain. This CDR3 region has 14 residues. Trimming pared 6 bases from V and 6 bases from J, leaving 14 bases between. The CDR3: CASSLIIGAGELFF. The CDR3 DNA follows: TGTGCCAGCAGCCTCATAATTGGCGCCGGGGAGCTGTTTTTT.

This rearrangement joins TRBV18 to TRBJ1-3; D not certain. V lost 0 bases and J 7 bases, leaving 10 bases between the germline ends. The CDR3 length is 14 residues. In germline, CDR1 is KGHSH, CDR2 LQKENI. For the CDR3, the DNA is TGTGCCAGCTCACCACCGGTAGAAGGGAACACCATATATTTT. Translated: CASSPPVEGNTIYF.

This rearrangement joins TRBV9 to TRBJ1-1; D is unresolved. The CDR3 has 16 amino acids. Trimming stripped 3 bases from V and 9 bases from J, with 24 bases between. CDR1 and CDR2 (germline): SGDLS, YYNGEE. Here the CDR3 reads CASSAIPDARAGKAFF. For the CDR3, the DNA is TGTGCCAGCAGCGCGATCCCAGACGCCAGAGCGGGGAAAGCTTTCTTT.

The V call is TRBV11-2, the J call TRBJ1-4; D remains ambiguous. The CDR3 is 13 residues long. Germline V lookup: CDR1 SGHAT, CDR2 FQNNGV. V was shortened by 2 bases and J by 8 bases, with 9 bases between the two germline ends. The CDR3 spells CASSLTGPEKLFF. In DNA form, the CDR3 reads TGTGCCAGCAGCTTAACCGGCCCCGAAAAACTGTTTTTT.

This rearrangement joins TRBV7-2 to TRBJ2-3, with 8 nucleotides matching TRBD1. V was pared by 5 bases and J by 3 bases, with 4 bases of the junction left unmatched. CDR1 and CDR2 (germline): SGHTA, FQGNSA. This CDR3 has 14 residues. The DNA for the CDR3 is TGTGCCAGCAGCCCCCAGGGGGCAACAGATACGCAGTATTTT. Its translation: CASSPQGATDTQYF.

This clonotype was observed a handful of times. The J gene is TRBJ1-1, the V gene TRBV3-1, with D possibly matching TRBD1 (5 bases). Germline lookup yields CDR1 LGHDT and CDR2 YNNKEL (reference sequence). CDR3 length: 15 amino acids. V lost 4 bases to trimming and J lost 3 bases, with 15 bases between them. The CDR3 coding sequence is TGTGCCAGCAGCCCCCCGACGGGGGAAGACACTGAAGCTTTCTTT. Translation gives CASSPPTGEDTEAFF.

The chain employs TRBV11-2 and TRBJ2-1; TRBD2 agrees at 8 bases. V trimming: 0 bases; J trimming: 10 bases; junction bases outside the gene matches: 5. Germline V gene lookup returns CDR1 SGHAT and CDR2 FQNNGV. The length of the CDR3 is 14 residues. For the CDR3, the DNA is TGTGCCAGCAGCTTAGATGGGACTAGTGACGAGCAGTTCTTC. This translates into CASSLDGTSDEQFF. The complete variable domain, with remaining parts taken from reference TRBV11-2 and TRBJ2-1, reads EAGVAQSPRYKIIEKRQSVAFWCNPISGHATLYWYQQILGQGPKLLIQFQNNGVVDDSQLPKDRFSAERLKGVDSTLKIQPAKLEDSAVYLCASSLDGTSDEQFFGPGTRLTVL.

The rearrangement joins TRBV10-3 to TRBJ2-3; 8 bases match TRBD1. Germline CDR1 and CDR2: ENHRY and SYGVKD. V was pared by 10 bases and J by 3 bases, with 9 bases of the junction left unmatched. CDR3 size: 14 residues. CDR3 loop: CATASGGATDTQYF. The CDR3 DNA reads TGTGCCACCGCATCAGGGGGCGCAACAGATACGCAGTATTTT.

The chain recombines TRBV20-1 with TRBJ2-3; D tentatively fits TRBD1 or TRBD2 (5 bases each). Trimming cost V 5 bases and J 4 bases, with 16 bases left between them. Germline values: CDR1 DFQATT, CDR2 SNEGSKA (reference sequence). The CDR3 spans 14 residues. CDR3 coding DNA: TGCAGTGCTCCTGACCGCCAGGGACCAGATACGCAGTATTTT. Translation: CSAPDRQGPDTQYF.

This chain uses TRBV5-4 with TRBJ1-1; the D gene is possibly TRBD1 (5 bases). The V gene lost 9 bases and the J gene lost 0 bases, with 18 bases spanning the gap. The germline V gene has CDR1 SGHNT and CDR2 YYREEE (reference sequence). The CDR3 is made up of 15 amino acids. The CDR3 region has the DNA TGTGCCACCACCCGGGGGGTGGATGTGAACACTGAAGCTTTCTTT. Its protein product is CATTRGVDVNTEAFF.